Below are 30 T cell receptor beta chains sequenced from a single sample in a study of blood T cell repertoires in COVID-19 (dated by TCRdb to between 2020 and 2021). Library construction relied on the immunoSEQ multiplex PCR assay. TCRdb holds this immuneACCESS table with in-frame rearrangements only. Some clones are missing; in checked studies, unresolved V genes explain under half, and the rest has no known cause. The sample table records fewer than 110,000 clones; 84% of these occur just once. The ten top clones hold roughly 13% of the sample. The sample consisted of peripheral blood. These receptors all stem from a human donor in a cohort sampled during active or convalescent COVID-19.

This clone was seen more than once but under ten times. The chain recombines TRBV2 with TRBJ2-7; D possibly corresponds to TRBD2 (5 bases). The CDR3 is 11 amino acids. Per germline, CDR1 SNHLY and CDR2 FYNNEI. V shed 10 bases and J shed 3 bases, with 10 bases lying between them. CDR3 protein: CAINRDYEQYF. CDR3 sequence (DNA): TGTGCCATCAACCGGGACTACGAGCAGTACTTC.

The chain couples TRBV30 to TRBJ1-5; 7 nucleotides match TRBD1. The V segment lost 5 bases and the J segment 3 bases; nucleotides outside the gene matches: 4. CDR1 GTSNPN and CDR2 SVGIG come from the germline V gene (reference sequence). This CDR3 has 13 residues. The CDR3 DNA sequence: TGTGCCTGGCGGGACAGCCCCAATCAGCCCCAGCATTTT. Translation gives CAWRDSPNQPQHF. Drawing the rest from reference TRBV30 and TRBJ1-5, the complete variable domain is SQTIHQWPATLVQPVGSPLSLECTVEGTSNPNLYWYRQAAGRGLQLLFYSVGIGQISSEVPQNLSASRPQDRQFILSSKKLLLSDSGFYLCAWRDSPNQPQHFGDGTRLSIL.

The CDR3 region is CASSFPEEDSNQPQHF. The CDR3, as DNA: TGTGCCAGCAGCTTCCCTGAGGAAGATAGCAATCAGCCCCAGCATTTT. The chain recombines TRBV7-3 with TRBJ1-5, with D unclear. Trimming took off 3 bases at V and 0 bases at J, with 12 bases between the two ends. CDR3 length: 16 residues. Germline-derived CDR1 and CDR2 are SGHTA and FQGTGA. The variable domain in full, with the rest retrieved from reference TRBV7-3 and TRBJ1-5, is GAGVSQTPSNKVTEKGKYVELRCDPISGHTALYWYRQSLGQGPEFLIYFQGTGAADDSGLPNDRFFAVRPEGSVSTLKIQRTERGDSAVYLCASSFPEEDSNQPQHFGDGTRLSIL.

This clone has only a few counts. The CDR3 loop is CASSWGQGSEQYF. Written as DNA, the CDR3 is TGTGCCAGCAGTTGGGGACAGGGTAGCGAGCAGTACTTC. The V and J genes are TRBV6-2 or TRBV6-3 and TRBJ2-7, with TRBD1 matching 9 bases. CDR3 length: 13 residues. With 4 bases clipped from V and 6 bases from J, the junction kept 4 bases outside the gene matches. Germline CDR1 and CDR2: MNHEY and SVGEGT.

This clone has just one count. The chain carries TRBV11-3 and TRBJ1-1; D perhaps matches TRBD1 (6 bases). Per the germline V gene, CDR1 is SGHNT and CDR2 is YENEEA. This CDR3 region has 16 residues. Trimming shortened V by 5 bases and J by 5 bases, and 21 bases separated the two germline ends. The CDR3 nucleotides read TGTGCCAGCAGCCCAGGACAAGGGGGAACATTGACTGAAGCTTTCTTT. This sequence encodes CASSPGQGGTLTEAFF.

As DNA, the CDR3 is TGTGCCAGCAGCTTGGTTGGTAGCCGCTATGGCTACACCTTC. Translating it yields CASSLVGSRYGYTF. The chain couples TRBV5-6 to TRBJ1-2; no clear D. The CDR3 sequence is 14 residues long. Trimming stripped 0 bases from V and 4 bases from J, with 10 bases between. Germline CDR1 is SGHDT and CDR2 is YYEEEE. The entire variable domain, with the rest obtained from reference TRBV5-6 and TRBJ1-2, is as follows: DAGVTQSPTHLIKTRGQQVTLRCSPKSGHDTVSWYQQALGQGPQFIFQYYEEEERQRGNFPDRFSGHQFPNYSSELNVNALLLGDSALYLCASSLVGSRYGYTFGSGTRLTVV.

The V gene is TRBV5-1, the J gene TRBJ2-3, with 7 positions matching TRBD2. The CDR3 loop spans 16 amino acids. Germline trimming cut 3 bases from V and 0 bases from J; bases unmatched to any gene: 7. CDR1 SGHRS and CDR2 YFSETQ come from the germline V gene. The CDR3 is CASSSLASISTDTQYF. CDR3 coding DNA: TGCGCCAGCAGCTCACTAGCGAGTATTAGCACAGATACGCAGTATTTT.

V and J are TRBV7-3 and TRBJ2-3; 14 bases are a match to TRBD2. The CDR3 extends over 17 amino acids. Germline loops: CDR1 SGHTA, CDR2 FQGTGA. The ends lost 7 bases at V and 1 base at J; junction bases unmatched: 7. DNA for the CDR3: TGTGCCAGCATCACCGGGACTAGCGGGGGTGGCACAGATACGCAGTATTTT. It translates to CASITGTSGGGTDTQYF.

This rearrangement joins TRBV27 to TRBJ1-1; unclear D gene. V gave up 4 bases and J gave up 1 base, with 13 bases separating them. The CDR3 loop spans 15 amino acids. Germline-derived CDR1 and CDR2 are MNHEY and SMNVEV (reference sequence). This CDR3 reads CASSYLFRGNTEAFF. The CDR3 nucleotides read TGTGCCAGCAGTTACTTATTTCGGGGGAACACTGAAGCTTTCTTT.

Points on this clone: One end of the junction does not line up with germline, which may come from a read error. The identical CDR3 is also encoded by other nucleotide sequences in the sample. The chain links TRBV27 to TRBJ2-3, with D possibly matching TRBD1 (7 bases). Germline CDR1 is MNHEY and CDR2 is SMNVEV (reference sequence). CDR3 length equals 21 residues. In nucleotides, the CDR3 is TGTGCCAGCAGTTTCCCGGACAGGATCGGGTGGGGGGCCCGGAGCACAGATACACAGTATTTT. Amino acid sequence: CASSFPDRIGWGARSTDTQYF.

V is TRBV5-1 and J is TRBJ2-1, with D possibly matching TRBD1 (5 bases). The CDR3 contains 14 residues. From germline, CDR1 is SGHRS and CDR2 YFSETQ. V was cut by 1 base and J by 4 bases, with 9 bases left in between. The chain's CDR3 is CASSLTGRYNEQFF. The CDR3 DNA sequence: TGCGCCAGCAGCTTGACAGGACGATACAATGAGCAGTTCTTC.

The CDR3 region is CASSTAVSGGVNEQFF. DNA for the CDR3: TGCGCCAGCAGCACGGCGGTTAGCGGGGGGGTAAATGAGCAGTTCTTC. The chain joins TRBV5-1 to TRBJ2-1; 11 nucleotides match TRBD2. CDR3 size: 16 residues. Germline assignment: CDR1 SGHRS and CDR2 YFSETQ. V was pared by 4 bases and J by 7 bases, with 10 bases of the junction left unmatched. The entire variable domain, with the rest obtained from reference TRBV5-1 and TRBJ2-1, is as follows: KAGVTQTPRYLIKTRGQQVTLSCSPISGHRSVSWYQQTPGQGLQFLFEYFSETQRNKGNFPGRFSGRQFSNSRSEMNVSTLELGDSALYLCASSTAVSGGVNEQFFGPGTRLTVL.

This clone was seen only once. V is TRBV7-3 and J is TRBJ1-5; tentatively, D is TRBD1 (5 bases). V dropped 2 bases and J dropped 2 bases, with 10 bases sitting between them. Germline values: CDR1 SGHTA, CDR2 FQGTGA. The CDR3 totals 15 residues. The CDR3: CASSLWGVRNQPQHF. CDR3 coding DNA: TGTGCCAGCAGCTTATGGGGGGTCCGCAATCAGCCCCAGCATTTT.

This chain connects TRBV7-2 to TRBJ1-2; D call uncertain. The CDR3 extends over 15 amino acids. V was trimmed by 5 bases and J by 5 bases, leaving 18 bases between them. In germline, CDR1 is SGHTA, CDR2 FQGNSA. DNA of the CDR3: TGTGCCAGCAGCCCCCCCTCGGGTGGATTGTATGGCTACACCTTC. It yields the protein CASSPPSGGLYGYTF.

This clone was picked up a small number of times. The chain uses TRBV18 and TRBJ1-4; D may be TRBD1 (6 bases). V was clipped by 5 bases and J by 0 bases, with 10 bases between them. The CDR3 totals 15 residues. Germline loops: CDR1 KGHSH, CDR2 LQKENI. The CDR3 protein is CASSARQATNEKLFF. In DNA form, the CDR3 reads TGTGCCAGCTCAGCCCGACAGGCAACTAATGAAAAACTGTTTTTT.

The rearrangement uses TRBV18 and TRBJ1-1; TRBD1 agrees at 7 bases. This CDR3 contains 15 residues. Germline assignment: CDR1 KGHSH and CDR2 LQKENI. V shed 4 bases, J shed 0 bases, and the junction held 5 bases outside the gene matches. CDR3 nucleotide sequence: TGTGCCAGCTCACAATCAGGACAGGTGAACACTGAAGCTTTCTTT. Translating it yields CASSQSGQVNTEAFF.

The genes are TRBV24-1 and TRBJ1-2; 8 bases are shared with TRBD1. The CDR3 spans 16 residues. CDR1 KGHDR and CDR2 SFDVKD come from the germline V gene. Trimming took 4 bases from V and 0 from J; bases not matched to a gene: 6. In DNA, the CDR3 is TGTGCCACCAGTGAGGCCGGGACAGGAGCTAACTATGGCTACACCTTC. Protein product: CATSEAGTGANYGYTF.

This clone was seen a handful of times. The J gene is TRBJ1-6, the V gene TRBV2; D unclear. Germline CDR1 is SNHLY and CDR2 is FYNNEI. The CDR3 loop spans 15 amino acids. V shed 5 bases and J shed 6 bases, with 14 bases lying between them. CDR3 DNA: TGTGCCAGCAGTACTGACACGTCTCGTAATTCACCCCTCCACTTT. Its protein is CASSTDTSRNSPLHF.

The chain recombines TRBV21-1 with TRBJ1-3; the table assigns TRBD1, which was not confirmed against the DNA. TRBV21-1 is deemed a pseudogene. The CDR3 extends over 19 amino acids. The CDR3 nucleotides read TGTGCCAGCAGCAAACGGAGGGACAGGGGTTCAACCTCTGGAAACACCATATATTTT. Its translation: CASSKRRDRGSTSGNTIYF.

In this sample, this clone turned up once. The chain recombines TRBV7-2 with TRBJ2-7, with TRBD1 matching 9 bases. Trimming took 4 bases from V and 5 from J; bases not matched to a gene: 6. This CDR3 has 14 residues. The germline CDR1 and CDR2 sequences are SGHTA and FQGNSA. CDR3 DNA sequence: TGTGCCAGCAGCTCCCCATGGACAGGGGACGAGCAGTACTTC. This sequence encodes CASSSPWTGDEQYF.

The chain carries TRBV4-3 and TRBJ2-1, with TRBD2 matching over 10 bases. After removal of 0 bases from V and 6 bases from J, the junction contained 5 bases not matched to a gene. This CDR3 has 16 residues. In germline, CDR1 is LGHNA, CDR2 YSLEER. CDR3 protein: CASSQEWQRGGNEQFF. The CDR3 nucleotides read TGCGCCAGCAGCCAAGAGTGGCAGCGGGGGGGCAATGAGCAGTTCTTC.

This clone was seen a few times. The chain is built from TRBV29-1 and TRBJ2-3, with TRBD2 identical over 10 bases. Germline assignment: CDR1 SQVTM and CDR2 ANQGSEA. This CDR3 contains 15 residues. The V and J ends lost 2 bases and 5 bases, in that order; junction bases with no gene match: 7. The CDR3 DNA sequence: TGCAGCGTTGAAAACCCACTAGCGGGACAAGATACGCAGTATTTT. It specifies CSVENPLAGQDTQYF.

This chain links TRBV14 with TRBJ2-2; a possible D gene is TRBD1 (8 bases). V lost 4 bases and J lost 6, with 15 bases in between. The CDR3 covers 15 residues. The V gene's germline CDR1 is SGHDN and CDR2 FVKESK. This chain's CDR3 is CASSPRQGRAGELFF. CDR3 in DNA: TGTGCCAGCAGCCCGCGACAGGGGAGGGCCGGGGAGCTGTTTTTT.

The chain links TRBV29-1 to TRBJ1-1; perhaps TRBD1 as D (5 bases). Trimming removed 4 bases from V and 3 bases from J, with 12 bases in between. From germline, CDR1 is SQVTM and CDR2 ANQGSEA. The length of the CDR3 is 13 residues. CDR3 loop: CSVALGGDTEAFF. In DNA, the CDR3 is TGCAGCGTTGCCCTGGGGGGGGACACTGAAGCTTTCTTT.

This chain links TRBV5-1 with TRBJ2-1, with 9 bases aligning to TRBD2. The V gene's germline CDR1 is SGHRS and CDR2 YFSETQ. Unmatched junction bases numbered 9, after V lost 0 bases and J lost 8 bases. This CDR3 has 16 residues. The chain's CDR3 is CASSLDSGGPHDEQFF. The CDR3 region has the DNA TGCGCCAGCAGCTTGGATAGCGGGGGCCCTCACGATGAGCAGTTCTTC.

The chain uses TRBV28 and TRBJ2-7, with a possible D match to TRBD1 (6 bases). CDR1 is MDHEN, CDR2 SYDVKM, per germline. This CDR3 comprises 14 residues. V was shortened by 4 bases and J by 4 bases, with 14 bases between the two germline ends. The CDR3 nucleotides are TGTGCCAGCAGTTGGTCCCAGGGGTGGTACGAGCAGTACTTC. Its protein is CASSWSQGWYEQYF.

The chain employs TRBV9 and TRBJ1-2; D possibly corresponds to TRBD1 (5 bases). V was clipped by 3 bases and J by 5 bases, with 11 bases between them. CDR1 and CDR2 from the germline V gene are SGDLS and YYNGEE. This CDR3 comprises 13 residues. As DNA, the CDR3 is TGTGCCAGCAGCGGGAGGGGTGCTTATGGCTACACCTTC. Translating gives CASSGRGAYGYTF.

The chain couples TRBV15 to TRBJ2-5, with 11 bases identical to TRBD2. Germline-derived CDR1 and CDR2 are LNHNV and YYDKDF (reference sequence). This CDR3 is 18 amino acids long. V dropped 3 bases and J dropped 4; count of bases not matched to a gene: 13. DNA of the CDR3: TGTGCCACCAGCAGGCGGGGTAGCGGGGGGGCTGTCCCAGAGACCCAGTACTTC. This translates into CATSRRGSGGAVPETQYF.

The chain couples TRBV5-4 to TRBJ1-1; D possibly corresponds to TRBD1 (6 bases). CDR1 SGHNT and CDR2 YYREEE come from the germline V gene (reference sequence). This CDR3 is built from 12 residues. V shed 6 bases and J shed 1 base, with 7 bases lying between them. CDR3 amino acids: CASTRGNTEAFF. The CDR3 DNA sequence: TGTGCCAGCACCAGGGGGAACACTGAAGCTTTCTTT.

The rearrangement links TRBV24-1 to TRBJ2-7; weak D call: TRBD2 (5 bases). Germline CDR1 reads KGHDR; CDR2 reads SFDVKD. The CDR3 consists of 14 residues. The V gene lost 2 bases and the J gene lost 3 bases, with 10 bases spanning the gap. CDR3 residues: CATSDSPGSYEQYF. The DNA for the CDR3 is TGTGCCACCAGTGATTCTCCGGGGAGCTACGAGCAGTACTTC.